Presented here are 30 T cell receptor beta chains from one specimen sequenced in a study of CD8 T cells in Susac syndrome. Random hexamers served to reverse transcribe roughly 0.5 to 1 ug RNA. TCRdb called the immunoSEQ multiplex PCR reads again in MiXCR, with one record for every CDR3 protein. Of more than 150,000 distinct CDR3 sequences in the sample, roughly nine tenths are singletons; the top ten hold roughly 0.08%. Specimen: CD4+ T cells from PBMCs. The receptors stem from a human donor in good health.

This clonotype was seen only once. The rearrangement joins TRBV5-1 to TRBJ1-2; possible D gene TRBD1, 5 bases. This CDR3 is built from 14 residues. Trimming pared 0 bases from V and 4 bases from J, leaving 10 bases between. Germline V gene lookup returns CDR1 SGHRS and CDR2 YFSETQ. In nucleotides, the CDR3 is TGCGCCAGCAGCTTGGCCCAGGGCGGCTATGGCTACACCTTC. This sequence encodes CASSLAQGGYGYTF.

The rearrangement joins TRBV5-1 to TRBJ1-3, with 10 nucleotides matching TRBD1. J gave up 7 bases and V 0 bases, and 7 bases lay outside the gene matches. CDR3 length equals 16 residues. Germline V CDR1 and CDR2: SGHRS, YFSETQ. The CDR3 DNA reads as TGCGCCAGCAGCTTGGAGGGACAGGGGCCGGGGAACACCATATATTTT. Encoded protein: CASSLEGQGPGNTIYF.

The chain recombines TRBV3-1 with TRBJ2-1; 8 bases fit TRBD2. The CDR3 runs to 16 residues. The germline gives CDR1 LGHDT, CDR2 YNNKEL (reference sequence). Unmatched junction bases numbered 7, after V lost 4 bases and J lost 2 bases. The CDR3 DNA follows: TGTGCCAGCAGCCGGTTAGCGGGGAGCCCCTACAATGAGCAGTTCTTC. Its translation is CASSRLAGSPYNEQFF.

This clonotype was recorded once. The gene calls are TRBV12-3 or TRBV12-4 and TRBJ1-5; D is unresolved. V gave up 2 bases and J gave up 3 bases, with 8 bases separating them. The CDR3 consists of 14 residues. DNA for the CDR3: TGTGCCAGCAGTTTATATAGGTCCAATCAGCCCCAGCATTTT. Its protein is CASSLYRSNQPQHF.

The chain combines TRBV28 with TRBJ2-1, with TRBD2 identical over 7 bases. Per the germline V gene, CDR1 is MDHEN and CDR2 is SYDVKM. The CDR3 consists of 16 residues. V dropped 5 bases and J dropped 7; count of bases not matched to a gene: 14. The DNA for the CDR3 is TGTGCCAGCAGTCTTATCTGGGAGGGCGGGAGAAATGAGCAGTTCTTC. Its translation: CASSLIWEGGRNEQFF. The complete variable domain, with remaining parts taken from reference TRBV28 and TRBJ2-1, reads DVKVTQSSRYLVKRTGEKVFLECVQDMDHENMFWYRQDPGLGLRLIYFSYDVKMKEKGDIPEGYSVSREKKERFSLILESASTNQTSMYLCASSLIWEGGRNEQFFGPGTRLTVL.

J is TRBJ2-7 and V is TRBV5-1, with 13 positions matching TRBD2. Germline V CDR1 and CDR2: SGHRS, YFSETQ. V was pared by 2 bases and J by 3 bases, with 2 bases of the junction left unmatched. CDR3 length equals 15 residues. The CDR3 coding sequence is TGCGCCAGCAGCTTCGGGACTAGCGGGATCTACGAGCAGTACTTC. It codes for CASSFGTSGIYEQYF.

The table lists this clonotype with a count of one. V gene TRBV6-1 combines with J gene TRBJ2-7; 9 bases align to TRBD2. V was clipped by 2 bases and J by 3 bases; unmatched bases: 5. The CDR3 is made up of 15 amino acids. Germline V CDR1 and CDR2: MNHNS, SASEGT. The CDR3 here is CASSELTSGNYEQYF. The CDR3 nucleotides are TGTGCCAGCAGTGAACTGACTAGCGGCAACTACGAGCAGTACTTC.

The chain couples TRBV20-1 to TRBJ2-7; D gene ambiguous. The germline V and J ends were trimmed by 3 bases and 2 bases, with 11 bases remaining between them. The CDR3 has 13 amino acids. Germline V gene data show CDR1 as DFQATT and CDR2 as SNEGSKA (reference sequence). CDR3 in DNA: TGCAGTGCTAGGATCGGTTCTCCCTACGAGCAGTACTTC. It translates to CSARIGSPYEQYF.

A single count supports this clonotype. The rearrangement joins TRBV3-1 to TRBJ2-7; 7 nucleotides match TRBD2. The CDR3 totals 15 residues. Trimming took 3 bases from V and 2 from J; bases not matched to a gene: 7. CDR1 and CDR2 from the germline V gene are LGHDT and YNNKEL (reference sequence). CDR3 sequence (DNA): TGTGCCAGCAGCCATCGAGCGGGGCAGGCCTACGAGCAGTACTTC. Translation gives CASSHRAGQAYEQYF.

The gene calls are TRBV29-1 and TRBJ2-2; D might be TRBD1 or TRBD2, each matching 6 bases. Germline values: CDR1 SQVTM, CDR2 ANQGSEA. V was shortened by 4 bases and J by 7 bases, with 13 bases between the two germline ends. The CDR3 covers 13 residues. CDR3 amino acids: CSVVSGAGGELFF. In nucleotides, the CDR3 is TGCAGCGTTGTGTCGGGGGCGGGCGGGGAGCTGTTTTTT.

V usage is TRBV3-1 and J usage is TRBJ2-7, with 8 bases matching TRBD1. The CDR3 has 15 amino acids. Germline trimming cut 5 bases from V and 0 bases from J; bases unmatched to any gene: 6. Germline assignment: CDR1 LGHDT and CDR2 YNNKEL (reference sequence). CDR3 amino acids: CASSDGTGLSYEQYF. The DNA for the CDR3 is TGTGCCAGCAGCGACGGGACAGGACTCTCCTACGAGCAGTACTTC.

V and J are TRBV4-3 and TRBJ2-1, with 12 bases identical to TRBD2. CDR1 is LGHNA, CDR2 YSLEER, per germline. After removal of 4 bases from V and 4 bases from J, the junction contained 5 bases not matched to a gene. CDR3 length equals 16 residues. CDR3 sequence (DNA): TGCGCCAGCAGCCTAAGGACTAGCGGGGTGTACAATGAGCAGTTCTTC. Its protein is CASSLRTSGVYNEQFF.

V and J are TRBV12-3 or TRBV12-4 and TRBJ2-7, with 9 bases that match TRBD1. J gave up 6 bases and V 6 bases, and 6 bases lay outside the gene matches. The CDR3 spans 13 residues. CDR3 amino acids: CASSRDRVGEQYF. CDR3 bases: TGTGCCAGCAGCAGGGACAGGGTTGGCGAGCAGTACTTC.

This sequence joins TRBV28 and TRBJ2-6; maybe TRBD2 (5 bases). Trimming took off 10 bases at V and 0 bases at J, with 7 bases between the two ends. From germline, CDR1 is MDHEN and CDR2 SYDVKM. This CDR3 is 13 amino acids long. CDR3 loop: CAIGVSGANVLTF. CDR3 coding DNA: TGTGCCATCGGGGTCTCTGGGGCCAACGTCCTGACTTTC.

The rearrangement uses TRBV2 and TRBJ2-3, with D uncertain. Trimming took 7 bases from V and 4 from J, leaving 6 bases between them. The CDR3 consists of 11 residues. The V gene's germline CDR1 is SNHLY and CDR2 FYNNEI. CDR3 DNA sequence: TGTGCCAGCAACTTCGCAGATACGCAGTATTTT. It encodes CASNFADTQYF.

The V call is TRBV10-1, the J call TRBJ1-2; a weak D match, TRBD1 (5 bases). Deletions cut 2 bases from V and 7 bases from J, with 11 bases between. The germline V gene has CDR1 WNHNN and CDR2 SYGVQD (reference sequence). The CDR3 extends over 13 amino acids. DNA of the CDR3: TGCGCCAGCAGTGAGGGCAGGGAGTCTGGCTACACCTTC. This codes for CASSEGRESGYTF.

The rearrangement joins TRBV5-1 to TRBJ1-6; D remains ambiguous. The CDR3 is 14 amino acids. V lost 0 bases and J lost 8, with 9 bases in between. CDR1 and CDR2 from the germline V gene are SGHRS and YFSETQ. DNA of the CDR3: TGCGCCAGCAGCTTGGAACGGGGTCATTCACCCCTCCACTTT. This encodes CASSLERGHSPLHF.

The V call is TRBV20-1, the J call TRBJ1-5, with 7 bases lining up with TRBD1. Germline V gene lookup returns CDR1 DFQATT and CDR2 SNEGSKA (reference sequence). CDR3 length: 14 amino acids. V lost 5 bases and J lost 2; bases outside the gene matches: 6. The CDR3 DNA reads TGCAGTGCTTCGACAGGGTTGGGCAATCAGCCCCAGCATTTT. Its translation: CSASTGLGNQPQHF.

The chain has TRBV6-5 and TRBJ1-2; 7 bases are shared with TRBD1. The germline CDR1 and CDR2 sequences are MNHEY and SVGAGI. CDR3 length equals 15 residues. The J segment lost 4 bases and the V segment lost 7 bases, leaving 12 bases of the junction unmatched. CDR3 residues: CASKSDRTGSYGYTF. The CDR3 coding sequence is TGTGCCAGCAAGTCGGACAGGACAGGTTCCTATGGCTACACCTTC.

The chain employs TRBV7-2 and TRBJ1-2; unclear D gene. The CDR3 loop spans 14 amino acids. Germline CDR1 SGHTA, CDR2 FQGNSA. Deletions cut 3 bases from V and 8 bases from J, with 16 bases between. CDR3 in amino acids: CASSFQSQRRGYTF. CDR3 DNA: TGTGCCAGCAGCTTTCAGAGTCAGCGGCGGGGCTACACCTTC.

This chain uses TRBV30 with TRBJ2-5; D perhaps matches TRBD1 (5 bases). V dropped 3 bases and J dropped 4 bases, with 12 bases sitting between them. The CDR3 length is 13 residues. Germline V CDR1 and CDR2: GTSNPN, SVGIG (reference sequence). CDR3 nucleotides: TGTGCCTGGAGACTGCACCAGGGAGAGACCCAGTACTTC. This sequence encodes CAWRLHQGETQYF.

This sequence joins TRBV6-2 or TRBV6-3 and TRBJ2-7; 11 bases are a match to TRBD2. The ends lost 7 bases at V and 2 bases at J; junction bases unmatched: 4. Looked up from germline, CDR1 is MNHEY and CDR2 is SVGEGT. The CDR3 has 14 amino acids. The CDR3 coding sequence is TGTGCCAGCAACCGACTAGCGGGGACCTACGAGCAGTACTTC. This encodes CASNRLAGTYEQYF.

The V and J genes are TRBV29-1 and TRBJ1-1, with D possibly TRBD1 on 5 matching bases. The V end was cut by 6 bases, the J end by 1 base, with 9 bases between. Germline CDR1 SQVTM, CDR2 ANQGSEA. The CDR3 length is 12 residues. The chain's CDR3 is CSVDTGNTEAFF. Here the CDR3 DNA reads TGCAGCGTAGATACAGGGAACACTGAAGCTTTCTTT.

In this sample, this clonotype turned up once. CDR3 in amino acids: CASSGSPARGRNNEQFF. The CDR3 DNA is TGTGCCAGCAGCGGATCCCCAGCGCGCGGGAGGAACAATGAGCAGTTCTTC. The V and J genes are TRBV5-4 and TRBJ2-1, with 8 positions matching TRBD2. The CDR3 runs to 17 residues. Trimming cost V 4 bases and J 5 bases; bases outside gene matches: 14. Per germline, CDR1 SGHNT and CDR2 YYREEE (reference sequence).

V and J are TRBV20-1 and TRBJ1-4; 9 nucleotides align to TRBD1. With V trimmed by 8 bases and J by 8 bases, 12 bases remained unmatched. This CDR3 is 14 amino acids long. CDR1 is DFQATT and CDR2 is SNEGSKA in the germline V gene (reference sequence). This CDR3 reads CSSRSGTGREKLFF. CDR3 in DNA: TGCAGTTCACGTTCCGGGACAGGGCGGGAAAAACTGTTTTTT.

This sequence joins TRBV20-1 and TRBJ2-7; possibly TRBD1 for D (5 bases). The V gene lost 3 bases and the J gene lost 2 bases, with 11 bases spanning the gap. The CDR3 has 13 residues. Germline V lookup: CDR1 DFQATT, CDR2 SNEGSKA (reference sequence). CDR3: CSARYRSPYEQYF. CDR3 bases: TGCAGTGCTAGGTACAGGTCCCCCTACGAGCAGTACTTC.

The chain couples TRBV7-3 to TRBJ2-2, with 10 bases aligning to TRBD2. Trimming took 5 bases from V and 5 from J; bases not matched to a gene: 2. From germline, CDR1 is SGHTA and CDR2 FQGTGA. The CDR3 loop spans 14 amino acids. In DNA form, the CDR3 reads TGTGCCAGCAGCCCGGGACTAGCGACCGGGGAGCTGTTTTTT. Its protein is CASSPGLATGELFF.

The CDR3 is CASTPGGTSRDEQFF. CDR3 nucleotides: TGTGCCAGCACCCCCGGGGGGACTAGCAGAGATGAGCAGTTCTTC. The J gene is TRBJ2-1, the V gene TRBV6-2 or TRBV6-3; 9 bases map to TRBD2. The J segment lost 8 bases and the V segment lost 7 bases, leaving 12 bases of the junction unmatched. The CDR3 runs 15 residues. Germline V gene lookup returns CDR1 MNHEY and CDR2 SVGEGT.

The DNA of the CDR3 is TGTGCCAGCAGACTAGCGGGAGGCCACAATGAGCAGTTCTTC. Protein sequence: CASRLAGGHNEQFF. The chain is built from TRBV12-3 or TRBV12-4 and TRBJ2-1; 12 bases match TRBD2. V lost 6 bases, J lost 5 bases, and 2 bases stayed unmatched. The CDR3 extends over 14 amino acids.

The chain carries TRBV28 and TRBJ1-5, with D possibly TRBD1 on 5 matching bases. The CDR3 loop spans 13 amino acids. Germline V gives CDR1 MDHEN, CDR2 SYDVKM. Trimming stripped 8 bases from V and 5 bases from J, with 13 bases between. The DNA of the CDR3 is TGTGCCAGCGGGGGTCCGGGTTATCAGCCCCAGCATTTT. Amino acids: CASGGPGYQPQHF.